This TCR beta chain was recovered during a study of early T cells in non-severe SARS-CoV-2 infection. Study information: Alpha and beta chains were unpaired, from unsorted whole-blood bulk RNA.

The CDR3 extends over 15 amino acids. With 4 bases clipped from V and 0 bases from J, the junction kept 7 bases outside the gene matches. Germline CDR1 and CDR2: DFQATT and SNEGSKA (reference sequence). About this clonotype itself: Its antigen is not known.

Unique molecular identifiers were added to individual cDNA molecules. From the 5' RACE reads, TCRdb called clonotypes with MiXCR, one entry per CDR3 protein. The table lists fewer than 85,000 distinct CDR3 sequences, more than 7.5% of them singletons. Overall study results and limits: Private and CD4 specificities were missed by VDJdb matching, which favored anti-spike CD8 responses.

The chain combines TRBV20-1 with TRBJ2-3; 7 bases are shared with TRBD2. Material for sequencing was whole blood. The receptor's source is an adult who was a healthcare worker with PCR-confirmed SARS-CoV-2 infection or an uninfected control (not recorded which). The CDR3 loop is CSATLWRESTDTQYF. The CDR3 bases are TGCAGTGCTACCTTATGGCGGGAGAGCACAGATACGCAGTATTTT.